This passage covers 25 T cell receptor beta chains from one sample sequenced in a study of control samples from healthy donors and cancer patients. TCRdb keeps only in-frame clones here, not all; method: immunoSEQ multiplex PCR. The sample lists 150,000 to 200,000 clones, roughly 88% occurring once. The sequenced material came from blood. The receptor source for this set is a man aged 18-30 years in good health.

V is TRBV3-1 (or the pseudogene TRBV3-2) and J is TRBJ1-1; D unresolved. This CDR3 is built from 16 residues. CDR1 and CDR2 from the germline V gene are LGHDT and YNNKEL (reference sequence). Trimming took off 0 bases at V and 0 bases at J, with 11 bases between the two ends. The chain's CDR3 is CASSQDTAELNTEAFF. The CDR3 nucleotides are TGTGCCAGCAGCCAAGATACGGCAGAGTTGAACACTGAAGCTTTCTTT.

This clone was counted between two and nine times. V gene TRBV5-3 combines with J gene TRBJ2-5, with unresolved D. TRBV5-3 is an open reading frame whose function is uncertain. Trimming shortened V by 5 bases and J by 7 bases, and 15 bases separated the two germline ends. This CDR3 is built from 13 residues. CDR3 DNA sequence: TGTGCCAGAAGACATAGTCGTTTTGGGACCCAGTACTTC. Protein sequence: CARRHSRFGTQYF.

This clone was detected only a few times. The chain is built from TRBV4-2 and TRBJ2-4, with 7 bases lining up with TRBD2. The CDR3 contains 16 residues. Germline-derived CDR1 and CDR2 are LGHNA and YNFKEQ. V gave up 0 bases and J gave up 4 bases; unmatched junction bases: 6. In nucleotides, the CDR3 is TGTGCCAGCAGCCAAGATTACCCTAGCGGTAAAAACATTCAGTACTTC. Translating it yields CASSQDYPSGKNIQYF.

This sequence joins TRBV20-1 and TRBJ2-1; D is undetermined. CDR1 is DFQATT, CDR2 SNEGSKA, per germline (reference sequence). Trimming pared 6 bases from V and 6 bases from J, leaving 9 bases between. The CDR3 runs to 11 residues. The CDR3 reads CSAPRVNEQFF. CDR3 bases: TGCAGTGCCCCCCGCGTCAATGAGCAGTTCTTC.

This chain joins TRBV5-1 and TRBJ1-1; D not certain. Deletions cut 4 bases from V and 4 bases from J, with 17 bases between. This CDR3 is 15 amino acids long. Looked up from germline, CDR1 is SGHRS and CDR2 is YFSETQ. The CDR3 region has the DNA TGCGCCAGCAGCCCAAGCGAGGGTTGGGGCACTGAAGCTTTCTTT. Its protein is CASSPSEGWGTEAFF.

The V call is TRBV27, the J call TRBJ2-5, with no clear D. Trimming took off 8 bases at V and 0 bases at J, with 4 bases between the two ends. Germline assignment: CDR1 MNHEY and CDR2 SMNVEV (reference sequence). This CDR3 comprises 11 residues. The CDR3 protein is CASGYQETQYF. Written as DNA, the CDR3 is TGTGCCAGCGGCTACCAAGAGACCCAGTACTTC.

This clone was counted once. The chain recombines TRBV7-2 with TRBJ2-1; maybe TRBD2 (5 bases). The CDR3 has 16 amino acids. V gave up 2 bases and J gave up 4 bases, with 15 bases separating them. Germline lookup yields CDR1 SGHTA and CDR2 FQGNSA. Written as DNA, the CDR3 is TGTGCCAGCAGCTTATGGACCCGGGGAAGGTACAATGAGCAGTTCTTC. Protein sequence: CASSLWTRGRYNEQFF. The entire variable domain, with the rest obtained from reference TRBV7-2 and TRBJ2-1, is as follows: GAGVSQSPSNKVTEKGKDVELRCDPISGHTALYWYRQSLGQGLEFLIYFQGNSAPDKSGLPSDRFSAERTGGSVSTLTIQRTQQEDSAVYLCASSLWTRGRYNEQFFGPGTRLTVL.

J is TRBJ2-7 and V is TRBV11-2, with D unresolved. The germline V gene has CDR1 SGHAT and CDR2 FQNNGV. The CDR3 runs 13 residues. The germline V and J ends were trimmed by 0 bases and 2 bases, with 5 bases remaining between them. CDR3: CASSLDTAYEQYF. DNA for the CDR3: TGTGCCAGCAGCTTAGATACAGCCTACGAGCAGTACTTC.

The chain recombines TRBV19 with TRBJ1-2, with D unresolved. The V and J ends lost 9 bases and 3 bases respectively, with 8 bases between them. Germline assignment: CDR1 LNHDA and CDR2 SQIVND (reference sequence). The CDR3 is 11 amino acids. DNA for the CDR3: TGTGCCAGCAAAAGAGACTATGGCTACACCTTC. Its translation: CASKRDYGYTF.

The chain recombines TRBV18 with TRBJ2-3; D might be TRBD1 (5 bases). The germline V and J ends were trimmed by 2 bases and 4 bases, with 7 bases remaining between them. The CDR3 loop spans 13 amino acids. Germline loops: CDR1 KGHSH, CDR2 LQKENI. In DNA form, the CDR3 reads TGTGCCAGCTCACCAGGGGCGGCAGATACGCAGTATTTT. The encoded protein is CASSPGAADTQYF.

This clone has just one count. This sequence joins TRBV6-5 and TRBJ2-1; 9 nucleotides line up with TRBD1. The CDR3 runs to 15 residues. V shed 5 bases and J 3 bases; nucleotides not matched to a gene: 5. Germline lookup yields CDR1 MNHEY and CDR2 SVGAGI. CDR3 DNA sequence: TGTGCCAGCAGTAAGGACAGGGGTCTCTACAATGAGCAGTTCTTC. The encoded protein is CASSKDRGLYNEQFF.

V gene TRBV7-9 combines with J gene TRBJ2-7; the D gene is possibly TRBD1 (5 bases). Germline CDR1 SEHNR, CDR2 FQNEAQ (reference sequence). CDR3 size: 16 residues. Trimming pared 5 bases from V and 2 bases from J, leaving 19 bases between. CDR3 in DNA: TGTGCCAGCAGCAGTGCACAGGCGACCCACACCTACGAGCAGTACTTC. Encoded protein: CASSSAQATHTYEQYF.

V and J are TRBV2 and TRBJ2-7; D unresolved. The CDR3 is 14 amino acids. V was cut by 5 bases and J by 0 bases, with 11 bases left in between. In germline, CDR1 is SNHLY, CDR2 FYNNEI. Here the CDR3 DNA reads TGTGCCAGCAGTCCTCGTCTCGGCTCCTACGAGCAGTACTTC. Residues: CASSPRLGSYEQYF.

V is TRBV13 and J is TRBJ2-2; D is tentatively TRBD1 or TRBD2 (6 bases each). V was shortened by 0 bases and J by 4 bases, with 12 bases between the two germline ends. CDR1 and CDR2 from the germline V gene are PRHDT and FYEKMQ (reference sequence). The CDR3 consists of 16 residues. CDR3 bases: TGTGCCAGCAGCTTAGGCCATGAGGGGGGCACCGGGGAGCTGTTTTTT. It translates to CASSLGHEGGTGELFF.

V and J are TRBV7-2 and TRBJ2-1; 15 bases are shared with TRBD2. V shed 5 bases, J shed 8 bases, and the junction held 1 base outside the gene matches. CDR3 length equals 14 residues. From germline, CDR1 is SGHTA and CDR2 FQGNSA. The CDR3 coding sequence is TGTGCCAGCAGCGGGACTAGCGGGAGGCATGAGCAGTTCTTC. Its translation: CASSGTSGRHEQFF.

CDR3 region: CASSPGAQGSGANVLTF. CDR3 DNA: TGTGCCAGCAGCCCAGGGGCTCAGGGCTCTGGGGCCAACGTCCTGACTTTC. This rearrangement joins TRBV7-8 to TRBJ2-6, with D perhaps matching TRBD1 (6 bases). V lost 5 bases, J lost 0 bases, and 14 bases lay in between. This CDR3 is built from 17 residues. Germline lookup yields CDR1 SGHVS and CDR2 FQNEAQ.

This chain joins TRBV7-2 and TRBJ2-1, with TRBD1 as a possible D gene (5 bases). CDR3 length: 12 amino acids. Germline V gene lookup returns CDR1 SGHTA and CDR2 FQGNSA. The ends were cut back, 5 bases at V and 12 bases at J, with 14 bases in the middle. The CDR3 region is CASSQGRRPQFF. The CDR3 coding sequence is TGTGCCAGCAGCCAGGGCCGACGGCCGCAGTTCTTC.

V gene TRBV30 combines with J gene TRBJ2-4; TRBD1 is a possible D gene (5 bases). The V gene's germline CDR1 is GTSNPN and CDR2 SVGIG (reference sequence). This CDR3 contains 11 residues. Trimming shortened V by 8 bases and J by 8 bases, and 13 bases separated the two germline ends. CDR3 sequence: CARTPHDIQYF. CDR3 in DNA: TGTGCCCGGACACCTCACGACATTCAGTACTTC.

This chain connects TRBV24-1 to TRBJ2-2, with D perhaps given as TRBD1 or TRBD2 (5 bases each). This CDR3 has 16 residues. Germline V CDR1 and CDR2: KGHDR, SFDVKD. Trimming removed 3 bases from V and 1 base from J, with 11 bases in between. CDR3 region: CATSDPGTGNTGELFF. CDR3 DNA: TGTGCCACCAGTGATCCAGGGACGGGGAACACCGGGGAGCTGTTTTTT.

This rearrangement joins TRBV7-9 to TRBJ2-7, with TRBD1 matching over 7 bases. V was pared by 5 bases and J by 5 bases, with 9 bases of the junction left unmatched. The germline V gene encodes CDR1 SEHNR and CDR2 FQNEAQ (reference sequence). This CDR3 comprises 14 residues. This CDR3 is CASSPRQGIHEQYF. The CDR3 region has the DNA TGTGCCAGCAGCCCCAGACAGGGTATCCACGAGCAGTACTTC.

The chain carries TRBV6-5 and TRBJ1-4; the D gene is possibly TRBD1 (5 bases). V lost 2 bases and J lost 7, with 14 bases in between. The CDR3 sequence is 15 residues long. Germline CDR1 MNHEY, CDR2 SVGAGI. The CDR3 spells CASSYLLGAGEKLFF. The CDR3 nucleotides read TGTGCCAGCAGTTACCTCCTCGGGGCGGGTGAAAAACTGTTTTTT.

The chain links TRBV7-3 to TRBJ2-7; D unclear. Deletions cut 5 bases from V and 0 bases from J, with 8 bases between. The CDR3 is 13 residues long. Germline CDR1 SGHTA, CDR2 FQGTGA. The CDR3 sequence is CASSTDSSYEQYF. The CDR3, as DNA: TGTGCCAGCAGCACCGATAGCTCCTACGAGCAGTACTTC.

The chain links TRBV9 to TRBJ1-4; tentative D call: TRBD1 (5 bases). The ends were cut back, 3 bases at V and 4 bases at J, with 7 bases in the middle. The CDR3 totals 13 residues. Germline values: CDR1 SGDLS, CDR2 YYNGEE. The DNA of the CDR3 is TGTGCCAGCAGCGCAGGGCATAATGAAAAACTGTTTTTT. Protein sequence: CASSAGHNEKLFF.

The chain couples TRBV13 to TRBJ2-5, with 7 nucleotides matching TRBD1. The germline CDR1 and CDR2 sequences are PRHDT and FYEKMQ (reference sequence). Unmatched junction bases numbered 3, after V lost 4 bases and J lost 4 bases. The CDR3 is 13 residues long. DNA of the CDR3: TGTGCCAGCAGCTACCGACAGGGAGAGACCCAGTACTTC. Protein: CASSYRQGETQYF.

V is TRBV18 and J is TRBJ1-2; D is possibly TRBD1 (6 bases). The length of the CDR3 is 17 residues. The ends were cut back, 2 bases at V and 7 bases at J, with 23 bases in the middle. The germline gives CDR1 KGHSH, CDR2 LQKENI. In DNA form, the CDR3 reads TGTGCCAGCTCACCATCCTCGCGGCAACAGAGGGGGTTTGGCTACACCTTC. Protein: CASSPSSRQQRGFGYTF.